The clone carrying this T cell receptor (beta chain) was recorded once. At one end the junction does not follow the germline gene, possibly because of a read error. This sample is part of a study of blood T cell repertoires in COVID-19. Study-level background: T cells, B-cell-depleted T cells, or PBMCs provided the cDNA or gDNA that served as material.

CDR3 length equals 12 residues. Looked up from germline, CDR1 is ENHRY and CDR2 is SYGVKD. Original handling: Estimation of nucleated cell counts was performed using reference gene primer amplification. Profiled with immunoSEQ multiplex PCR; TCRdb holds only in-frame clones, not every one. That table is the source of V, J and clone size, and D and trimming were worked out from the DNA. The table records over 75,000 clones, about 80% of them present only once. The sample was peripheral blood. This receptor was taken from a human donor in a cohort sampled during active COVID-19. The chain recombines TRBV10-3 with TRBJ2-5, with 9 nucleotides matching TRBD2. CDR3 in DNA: TGTGCCCTCAGCGGGGGGCAAGAGACCCAGTACTTC. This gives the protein CALSGGQETQYF.